The 8 T cell receptor beta chains below were found in one sample sequenced in a study of blood T cell repertoires in COVID-19. TCRdb's table, derived via immunoSEQ multiplex PCR, lists solely in-frame clones and lacks some. This repertoire shows 150,000 to 200,000 clones, around four fifths found once; its top ten account for about 5%. Sequencing was carried out using peripheral blood. These receptor sequences come from a woman in her twenties or thirties with acute or convalescent COVID-19.

This chain connects TRBV6-5 to TRBJ1-1; 8 positions agree with TRBD1. Germline V gene sequence: CDR1 MNHEY, CDR2 SVGAGI. The CDR3 totals 16 residues. V shed 3 bases and J 0 bases; nucleotides not matched to a gene: 6. CDR3 protein: CASSYRTGFMNTEAFF. The CDR3 DNA reads as TGTGCCAGCAGTTATAGGACAGGGTTCATGAACACTGAAGCTTTCTTT.

The rearrangement links TRBV28 to TRBJ1-6; D might be TRBD1 (6 bases). The germline V gene has CDR1 MDHEN and CDR2 SYDVKM. There are 16 residues in the CDR3. Trimming took 8 bases from V and 7 from J, leaving 21 bases between them. The CDR3 nucleotides are TGTGCCAGCTTTCGTAATCGTAGGGGGTTGAATTCACCCCTCCACTTT. Its translation: CASFRNRRGLNSPLHF. Full variable domain (outside the CDR3, taken from reference TRBV28 and TRBJ1-6): DVKVTQSSRYLVKRTGEKVFLECVQDMDHENMFWYRQDPGLGLRLIYFSYDVKMKEKGDIPEGYSVSREKKERFSLILESASTNQTSMYLCASFRNRRGLNSPLHFGNGTRLTVT.

V gene TRBV5-1 combines with J gene TRBJ2-3; no clear D gene. The CDR3 spans 14 residues. CDR1 and CDR2 (germline): SGHRS, YFSETQ. V was pared by 0 bases and J by 0 bases, with 5 bases between. CDR3 bases: TGCGCCAGCAGCTTGGTTCGGAGCACAGATACGCAGTATTTT. As protein: CASSLVRSTDTQYF.

The V call is TRBV6-1, the J call TRBJ1-2; D gene uncertain. The CDR3 is 10 amino acids. The germline gives CDR1 MNHNS, CDR2 SASEGT. Between the trimmed V and J ends, which lost 2 bases and 11 bases, there was a span of 6 bases. The CDR3 is CASSENRYTF. The CDR3, as DNA: TGTGCCAGCAGTGAAAACCGGTACACCTTC.

V gene TRBV19 combines with J gene TRBJ2-7; 9 bases are shared with TRBD1. With V trimmed by 8 bases and J by 2 bases, 7 bases remained unmatched. Germline V gene lookup returns CDR1 LNHDA and CDR2 SQIVND (reference sequence). The CDR3 runs 14 residues. The CDR3 protein is CASGQGLGTYEQYF. The CDR3 bases are TGTGCCAGTGGACAGGGGTTGGGTACCTACGAGCAGTACTTC.

The V gene is TRBV30, the J gene TRBJ2-7; TRBD2 is a possible D gene (6 bases). The germline V gene has CDR1 GTSNPN and CDR2 SVGIG (reference sequence). The CDR3 has 14 residues. Trimming removed 5 bases from V and 2 bases from J, with 16 bases in between. The CDR3 DNA sequence: TGTGCCTGGGGCAAAGGGAGGATACCCTACGAGCAGTACTTC. It codes for CAWGKGRIPYEQYF.

The CDR3 coding sequence is TGTGCCAGCAGCGCCCGGGACAGGGTATCAAATTCACCCCTCCACTTT. Protein sequence: CASSARDRVSNSPLHF. V gene TRBV14 combines with J gene TRBJ1-6, with 9 bases fitting TRBD1. The CDR3 loop spans 16 amino acids. Per germline, CDR1 SGHDN and CDR2 FVKESK. Unmatched junction bases numbered 9, after V lost 5 bases and J lost 7 bases.

CDR3 nucleotides: TGCGCCAGCAGCTGGGGGGCCTCGACAGGGGAGAGCTCTGGAAACACCATATATTTT. Translation gives CASSWGASTGESSGNTIYF. The chain employs TRBV5-1 and TRBJ1-3, with 8 nucleotides matching TRBD1. The CDR3 runs 19 residues. With V trimmed by 3 bases and J by 0 bases, 14 bases remained unmatched. Germline V gene sequence: CDR1 SGHRS, CDR2 YFSETQ.